This T cell receptor beta chain was recovered during a study of T cells in narcolepsy (dated by TCRdb to 2016 to 2019). Regarding the complete study: Healthy control donors were enrolled in the study alongside patients who had narcolepsy type 1 or type 2 (NT1, NT2). The study used TCR Vbeta sequencing to track clonotypes in blood and CSF while looking for autoreactive T cells in narcolepsy patients that target self-antigens of hypocretin neurons (hypocretin, TRIB2). Broader findings and caveats from the paper: Some blood memory CD4+ repertoires from patients and controls contained no sequences matching autoreactive T cell clones. Numbers of sequenced blood memory CD4+ clonotypes were comparable, with averages of approximately 40,000 in patients and approximately 30,000 in controls. Autoreactive clonotypes were reported to be detected serially in the blood of the same patients and of different patients, but not in the blood of healthy controls. HCRT-specific and TRIB2-specific autoreactive clonotypes were highlighted in plots that compared CD4+ T cell clonotypes in CSF versus blood from the same patient.

V was cut back by 5 bases and J by 4 bases, leaving a gap of 8 bases between them. The CDR3, cysteine through phenylalanine, is 12 amino acids long. CDR3 DNA only is kept here, 36 bases in frame from base 1. In the germline V gene, CDR1 corresponds to SGHTA and CDR2 to FQGNSA. Receptors were amplified or captured by the immunoSEQ multiplex PCR assay. The table comes from immuneACCESS by way of TCRdb, which keeps in-frame sequences with V and J called. Part of the clones is missing from these tables; in studies checked, under half for an unresolved V gene and the rest for unknown reasons. The table for this sample lists 35,000 to 40,000 clones; approximately 85% of them were counted only once. The ten biggest clones cover 1.6% of the sample. Memory CD4+ T cells were sorted ex vivo from peripheral blood of narcolepsy patients and healthy controls for TCR Vbeta sequencing. Comments on this clone: Its target antigen remains unknown. There are no base qualities to consult, and no much larger clone falls within one base.

The chain is encoded by TRBV7-2 joined to TRBJ1-2; TRBD1 is perhaps the D gene, given 6 matching bases. The sequence came from a human donor with narcolepsy. The sequenced sample consisted of CD45RA- memory CD4+ T cells from PBMCs. The sample's cell subset or site label, in plain terms: memory T cells sorted ex vivo from peripheral blood. The CDR3 sequence is CASSGGSYGYTF. The nucleotides read TGTGCCAGCAGCGGGGGCAGCTATGGCTACACCTTC.